This TCR beta chain came from a study of cytomegalovirus exposure and HLA in healthy donors. Sequenced by immunoSEQ multiplex PCR; TCRdb stores in-frame clones only, minus some. The sample contains under 350,000 clones, 65% to 90% of which appear only once. The CDR3 is 11 residues long. Germline CDR1 reads SQVTM; CDR2 reads ANQGSEA. Trimming removed 4 bases from V and 6 bases from J; junction bases left unmatched: 1. Sequenced sample: PBMCs. The receptor was isolated from a woman aged 18-35 years in good health and CMV-seronegative. This chain links TRBV29-1 with TRBJ2-3; TRBD2 agrees at 7 bases. The DNA of the CDR3 is TGCAGCGTTGGGGAGGGGGATACGCAGTATTTT. It is translated as CSVGEGDTQYF.